The next 12 T cell receptor beta chains were all read from a single sample in a study of cytomegalovirus exposure and HLA in healthy donors. The PCR contained 60 Vbeta and 13 Jbeta primers. Method: immunoSEQ multiplex PCR; TCRdb's copy keeps in-frame clones and lacks some. Of 250,000 to 300,000 clones listed, 80% to 95% are singletons. Sequenced sample: PBMCs. These receptors were taken from a girl aged 2-10 years in good health and CMV-seronegative.

The table lists this clone with a few counts. The chain carries TRBV4-2 and TRBJ2-5; 7 positions agree with TRBD2. Germline V gives CDR1 LGHNA, CDR2 YNFKEQ. The trim removed 0 bases at V and 11 bases at J, leaving 15 bases unmatched. The CDR3 is 16 amino acids. This CDR3 is CASSQDGREGLIEQYF. As DNA, the CDR3 is TGTGCCAGCAGCCAAGATGGGAGGGAGGGCCTTATAGAGCAGTACTTC.

The rearrangement uses TRBV11-2 and TRBJ2-2; 11 bases map to TRBD1. CDR1 and CDR2 from the germline V gene are SGHAT and FQNNGV. Unmatched junction bases numbered 12, after V lost 2 bases and J lost 7 bases. The CDR3 is 18 residues long. The CDR3 protein is CASSLRLGDRGNVGELFF. DNA of the CDR3: TGTGCCAGCAGCTTAAGGCTCGGGGACAGGGGGAACGTCGGGGAGCTGTTTTTT.

The chain couples TRBV6-1 to TRBJ2-6; D unclear. The CDR3 covers 16 residues. CDR1 and CDR2 (germline): MNHNS, SASEGT. Trimming stripped 2 bases from V and 0 bases from J, with 8 bases between. The CDR3: CASSELSTSGANVLTF. The CDR3, as DNA: TGTGCCAGCAGTGAACTTTCTACCTCTGGGGCCAACGTCCTGACTTTC.

The chain recombines TRBV6-1 with TRBJ1-1, with D possibly matching TRBD1 (5 bases). CDR3 size: 14 residues. CDR1 and CDR2 from the germline V gene are MNHNS and SASEGT. V gave up 4 bases and J gave up 6 bases, with 15 bases separating them. The CDR3 reads CASSALFSRAEAFF. CDR3 nucleotides: TGTGCCAGCAGTGCGCTCTTCAGCAGGGCTGAAGCTTTCTTT.

The rearrangement uses TRBV18 and TRBJ1-2; weak D call: TRBD1 (6 bases). In germline, CDR1 is KGHSH, CDR2 LQKENI. With 2 bases removed from V and 1 base from J, the gap between germline ends came to 11 bases. This CDR3 is 15 amino acids long. Written as DNA, the CDR3 is TGTGCCAGCTCACCAGTACAGGGCGGTAACTATGGCTACACCTTC. This codes for CASSPVQGGNYGYTF.

V usage is TRBV6-5 and J usage is TRBJ2-7; 11 bases are a match to TRBD1. Trimming took 5 bases from V and 3 from J; bases not matched to a gene: 6. Germline values: CDR1 MNHEY, CDR2 SVGAGI. There are 15 residues in the CDR3. The CDR3 protein is CASSGPGTGGYEQYF. The CDR3 DNA reads TGTGCCAGCAGTGGCCCCGGGACAGGGGGCTACGAGCAGTACTTC.

This clone was detected a few times. V and J are TRBV5-1 and TRBJ2-5; TRBD2 matches 13 bases. The V gene's germline CDR1 is SGHRS and CDR2 YFSETQ. J lost 3 bases, V lost 3 bases, and 5 bases had no gene match. The CDR3 has 16 residues. CDR3 sequence (DNA): TGCGCCAGCAGCTCATGGACTAGCGGGAGAGAAGAGACCCAGTACTTC. Translating it yields CASSSWTSGREETQYF.

This clone was recorded once. J is TRBJ1-1 and V is TRBV21-1; the DNA was not used to check the table's D call, TRBD1. TRBV21-1 corresponds to a pseudogene. CDR3 length: 19 residues. The CDR3 nucleotides are TGTGCCAGCAGCTCCAGCTCTTGTTTGGGGGCGATGGATTACACTGAAGCTTTCTTT. Its translation is CASSSSSCLGAMDYTEAFF.

The chain has TRBV5-6 and TRBJ2-3; TRBD2 matches 8 bases. Germline CDR1 and CDR2: SGHDT and YYEEEE. CDR3 length equals 15 residues. The trim removed 6 bases at V and 6 bases at J, leaving 12 bases unmatched. The CDR3 DNA sequence: TGTGCCAGCACCTCTGGGACGGGGGGGCCCGATACGCAGTATTTT. It codes for CASTSGTGGPDTQYF. Variable domain in full (rest from reference TRBV5-6 and TRBJ2-3): DAGVTQSPTHLIKTRGQQVTLRCSPKSGHDTVSWYQQALGQGPQFIFQYYEEEERQRGNFPDRFSGHQFPNYSSELNVNALLLGDSALYLCASTSGTGGPDTQYFGPGTRLTVL.

V usage is TRBV5-4 and J usage is TRBJ2-2, with 9 bases matching TRBD1. Trimming cost V 9 bases and J 1 base; bases outside gene matches: 4. The CDR3 is made up of 14 amino acids. Germline V CDR1 and CDR2: SGHNT, YYREEE (reference sequence). CDR3 bases: TGTGCCAATGGACAGGGGTTGAACACCGGGGAGCTGTTTTTT. It yields the protein CANGQGLNTGELFF.

The chain carries TRBV27 and TRBJ1-1; D is unresolved. The CDR3 length is 11 residues. Trimming cost V 2 bases and J 8 bases, with 6 bases left between them. Germline V CDR1 and CDR2: MNHEY, SMNVEV (reference sequence). The CDR3, as DNA: TGTGCCAGCAGTTTAGGTGGCGAAGCTTTCTTT. Its translation: CASSLGGEAFF.

As to this clone: Different DNA sequences within this sample yield the same CDR3. The chain carries TRBV9 and TRBJ2-7; TRBD2 agrees at 10 bases. Germline lookup yields CDR1 SGDLS and CDR2 YYNGEE. The length of the CDR3 is 15 residues. The junction had 0 bases not matched to a gene; V was cut back by 0 bases and J by 0 bases. The CDR3 DNA reads as TGTGCCAGCAGCGTAGGACTAGCGGGCTCCTACGAGCAGTACTTC. It encodes CASSVGLAGSYEQYF. The whole variable domain, filled in from reference TRBV9 and TRBJ2-7, reads DSGVTQTPKHLITATGQRVTLRCSPRSGDLSVYWYQQSLDQGLQFLIQYYNGEERAKGNILERFSAQQFPDLHSELNLSSLELGDSALYFCASSVGLAGSYEQYFGPGTRLTVT.